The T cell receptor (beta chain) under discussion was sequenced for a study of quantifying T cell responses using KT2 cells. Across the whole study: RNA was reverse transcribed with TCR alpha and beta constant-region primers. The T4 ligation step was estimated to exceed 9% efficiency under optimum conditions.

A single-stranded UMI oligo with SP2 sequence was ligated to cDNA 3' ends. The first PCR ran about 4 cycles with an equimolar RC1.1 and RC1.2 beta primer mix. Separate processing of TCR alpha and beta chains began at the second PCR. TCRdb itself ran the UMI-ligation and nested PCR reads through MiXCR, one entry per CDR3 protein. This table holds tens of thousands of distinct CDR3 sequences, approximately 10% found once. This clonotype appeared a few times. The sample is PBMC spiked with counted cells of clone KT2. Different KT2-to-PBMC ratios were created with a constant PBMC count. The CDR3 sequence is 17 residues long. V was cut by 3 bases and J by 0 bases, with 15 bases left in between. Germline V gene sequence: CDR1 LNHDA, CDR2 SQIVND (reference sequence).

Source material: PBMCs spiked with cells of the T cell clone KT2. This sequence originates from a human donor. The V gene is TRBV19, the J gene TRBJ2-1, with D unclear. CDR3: CASSISSRVGSYNEQFF. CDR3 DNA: TGTGCCAGTAGTATTTCTTCTCGGGTGGGCTCCTACAATGAGCAGTTCTTC.